This paragraph covers one TCR beta chain sequence. The sample belongs to a study of early T cells in non-severe SARS-CoV-2 infection. Each CDR3 protein gets one entry after TCRdb re-called the 5' RACE reads with MiXCR. The table has roughly 64,000 distinct CDR3 sequences, roughly 14% seen once. This CDR3 region has 16 residues. The V end was cut by 2 bases, the J end by 4 bases, with 18 bases between. Germline CDR1 is SGDLS and CDR2 is YYNGEE. The rearrangement links TRBV9 to TRBJ1-2; possible D gene TRBD1, 5 bases. Material for sequencing was whole blood. The TCR originated in an adult who was a healthcare worker with PCR-confirmed SARS-CoV-2 infection or an uninfected control (not recorded which). CDR3 DNA sequence: TGTGCCAGCAGCGTGGCCAGGGAAAGGTTAAGCTATGGCTACACCTTC. This codes for CASSVARERLSYGYTF.